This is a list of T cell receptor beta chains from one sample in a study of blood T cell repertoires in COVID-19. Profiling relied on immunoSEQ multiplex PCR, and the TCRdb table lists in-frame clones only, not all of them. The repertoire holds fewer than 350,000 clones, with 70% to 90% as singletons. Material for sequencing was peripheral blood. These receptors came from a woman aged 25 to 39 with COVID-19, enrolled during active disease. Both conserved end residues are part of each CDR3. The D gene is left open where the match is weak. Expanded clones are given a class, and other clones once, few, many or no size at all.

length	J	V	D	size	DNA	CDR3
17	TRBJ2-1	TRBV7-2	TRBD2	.	TGTGCCAGCAGCTTACTAGCGGGGGGCCAATCCTACAATGAGCAGTTCTTC	CASSLLAGGQSYNEQFF
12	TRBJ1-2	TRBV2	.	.	TGTGCCAGCAACCGGGACAAGTATGGCTACACCTTC	CASNRDKYGYTF
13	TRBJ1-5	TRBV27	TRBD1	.	TGTGCCAGCGCCCAGGGGGCGTTTCAGCCCCAGCATTTT	CASAQGAFQPQHF
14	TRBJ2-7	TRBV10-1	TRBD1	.	TGCGCCAGCAGTCGGGACAGGGGGCCCTACGAGCAGTACTTC	CASSRDRGPYEQYF
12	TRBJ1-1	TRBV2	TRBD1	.	TGTGCCAGCAGTGGGGACAGGTTAGAAGCTTTCTTT	CASSGDRLEAFF
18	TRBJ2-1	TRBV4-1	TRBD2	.	TGCGCCAGCAGCCAAGATGGGGTAGCGGGGGGCTCCAACAATGAGCAGTTCTTC	CASSQDGVAGGSNNEQFF
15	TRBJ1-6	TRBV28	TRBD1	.	TGTGCCAGCAGTGTAACGGGACAGCGAAATTCACCCCTCCACTTT	CASSVTGQRNSPLHF
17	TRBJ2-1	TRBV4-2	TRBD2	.	TGTGCCAGCAGCCAAGCCTTTGGGACTAGCGGCGACAATGAGCAGTTCTTC	CASSQAFGTSGDNEQFF
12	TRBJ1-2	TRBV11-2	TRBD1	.	TGTGCCAGCAGCTCTAAGGGGGCTGGCTACACCTTC	CASSSKGAGYTF
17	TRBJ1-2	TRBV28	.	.	TGTGCCAGCAGTTCTCCCCGAGAGGTTCTATACAACTATGGCTACACCTTC	CASSSPREVLYNYGYTF
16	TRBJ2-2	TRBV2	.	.	TGTGCCAGCAGTTCCCGGGACTCCCTAAACACCGGGGAGCTGTTTTTT	CASSSRDSLNTGELFF
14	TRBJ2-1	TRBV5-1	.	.	TGCGCCAGCAGCTTGGTTAGCTCCTACAATGAGCAGTTCTTC	CASSLVSSYNEQFF
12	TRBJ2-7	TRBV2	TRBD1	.	TGTGCCAGCAGTGGCCCCGGGACAGGGCAGTACTTC	CASSGPGTGQYF
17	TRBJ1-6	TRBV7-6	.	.	TGTGCCAGCAGCTCAGAAGCGATGGGGAGGTTATATTCACCCCTCCACTTT	CASSSEAMGRLYSPLHF
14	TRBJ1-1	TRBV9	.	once	TGTGCCAGCAGCGTAGACCGGGTGAACACTGAAGCTTTCTTT	CASSVDRVNTEAFF
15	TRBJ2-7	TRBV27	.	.	TGTGCCAGCAGTGGTGTTGGAGGGGCGTCTTACGAGCAGTACTTC	CASSGVGGASYEQYF
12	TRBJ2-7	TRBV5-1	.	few	TGCGCCAGCAGCTCGTACTCCTACGAGCAGTACTTC	CASSSYSYEQYF
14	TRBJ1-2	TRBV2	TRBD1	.	TGTGCCAGCGGGACAGGTTTCGTGAACTATGGCTACACCTTC	CASGTGFVNYGYTF
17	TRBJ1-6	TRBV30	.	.	TGTGCCTGGACCGTATACCCAACCGGTAAACCCAATTCACCCCTCCACTTT	CAWTVYPTGKPNSPLHF
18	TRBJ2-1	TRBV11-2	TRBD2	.	TGTGCCAGCAGCCGGACTAGCGGGGGGCCCCTATTCTACAATGAGCAGTTCTTC	CASSRTSGGPLFYNEQFF
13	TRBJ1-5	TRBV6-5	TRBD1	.	TGTGCCAGCGGGACAGGGGGCATGCAGCCCCAGCATTTT	CASGTGGMQPQHF
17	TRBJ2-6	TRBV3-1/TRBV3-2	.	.	TGTGCCAGCAGCCAAGGAGGTTACAACTCTGGGGCCAACGTCCTGACTTTC	CASSQGGYNSGANVLTF
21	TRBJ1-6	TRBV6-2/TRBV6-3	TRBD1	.	TGTGCCAGCAGTTACGACGAGACCTTGGGGGGACAGGGGGTTAAAGATTCACCCCTCCACTTT	CASSYDETLGGQGVKDSPLHF
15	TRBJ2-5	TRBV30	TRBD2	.	TGTGCCTGCACTCGGGGGGGGAGCTCCCAAGAGACCCAGTACTTC	CACTRGGSSQETQYF
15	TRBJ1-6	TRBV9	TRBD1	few	TGTGCCAGCAGGGACAGGGTAAACCGAAATTCACCCCTCCACTTT	CASRDRVNRNSPLHF
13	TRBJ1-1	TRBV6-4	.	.	TGTGCCAGCAGACAACAGGAGTACACTGAAGCTTTCTTT	CASRQQEYTEAFF
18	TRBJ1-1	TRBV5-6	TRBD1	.	TGTGCCAGCAGCTTGGGGGCCCACAGACAGGGAGCGGGCACTGAAGCTTTCTTT	CASSLGAHRQGAGTEAFF
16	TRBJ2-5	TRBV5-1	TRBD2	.	TGCGCCAGCAGTCGATATAGCGGGGGTAGTACGGAGACCCAGTACTTC	CASSRYSGGSTETQYF
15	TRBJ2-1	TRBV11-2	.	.	TGTGCCAGCAGCTTATCGTCGGGGGGCTATTATGAGCAGTTCTTC	CASSLSSGGYYEQFF